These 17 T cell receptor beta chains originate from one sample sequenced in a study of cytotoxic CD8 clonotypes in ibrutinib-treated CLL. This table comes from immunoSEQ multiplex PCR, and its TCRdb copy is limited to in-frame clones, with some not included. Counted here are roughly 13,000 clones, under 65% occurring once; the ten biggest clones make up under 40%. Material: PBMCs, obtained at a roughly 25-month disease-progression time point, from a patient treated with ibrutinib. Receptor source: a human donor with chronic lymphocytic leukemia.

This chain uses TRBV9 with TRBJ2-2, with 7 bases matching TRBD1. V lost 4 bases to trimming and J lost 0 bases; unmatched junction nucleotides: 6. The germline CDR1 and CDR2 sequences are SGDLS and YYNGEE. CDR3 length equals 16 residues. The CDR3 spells CASSITGTANTGELFF. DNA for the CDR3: TGTGCCAGCAGCATAACCGGGACAGCGAACACCGGGGAGCTGTTTTTT.

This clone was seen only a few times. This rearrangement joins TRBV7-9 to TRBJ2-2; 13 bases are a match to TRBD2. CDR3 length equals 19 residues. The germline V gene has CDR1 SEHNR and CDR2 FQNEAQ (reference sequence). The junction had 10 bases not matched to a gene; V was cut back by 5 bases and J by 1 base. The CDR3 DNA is TGTGCCAGCAGCCCCGGGACTAGCGGGGTCCACATGAACACCGGGGAGCTGTTTTTT. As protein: CASSPGTSGVHMNTGELFF.

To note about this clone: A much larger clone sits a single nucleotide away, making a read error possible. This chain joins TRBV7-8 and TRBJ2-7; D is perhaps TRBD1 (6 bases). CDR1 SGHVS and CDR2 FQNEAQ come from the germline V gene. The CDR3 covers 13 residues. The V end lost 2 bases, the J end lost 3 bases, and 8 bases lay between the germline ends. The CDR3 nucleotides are TGTGCCAGCAGCTTAACAGGGAACTACGAGCAGTACTTC. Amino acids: CASSLTGNYEQYF.

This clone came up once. CDR3 in amino acids: CASSLEGEYNEQFF. CDR3 bases: TGTGCCAGCAGCTTAGAGGGGGAATACAATGAGCAGTTCTTC. V is TRBV7-8 and J is TRBJ2-1; perhaps TRBD1 as D (6 bases). This CDR3 has 14 residues. V was trimmed by 1 base and J by 4 bases, leaving 8 bases between them. Germline loops: CDR1 SGHVS, CDR2 FQNEAQ.

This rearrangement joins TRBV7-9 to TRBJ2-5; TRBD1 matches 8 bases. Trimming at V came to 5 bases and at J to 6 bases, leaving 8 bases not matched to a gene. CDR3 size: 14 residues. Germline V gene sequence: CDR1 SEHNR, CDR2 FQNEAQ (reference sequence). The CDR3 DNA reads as TGTGCCAGCAGCCCGAGGACAGGGCCGAAGACCCAGTACTTC. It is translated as CASSPRTGPKTQYF.

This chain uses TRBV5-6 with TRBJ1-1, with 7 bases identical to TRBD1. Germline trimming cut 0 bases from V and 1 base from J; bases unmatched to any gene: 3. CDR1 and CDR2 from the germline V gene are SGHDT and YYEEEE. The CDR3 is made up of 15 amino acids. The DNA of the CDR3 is TGTGCCAGCAGCTTGGCCCGGACAGGGAACACTGAAGCTTTCTTT. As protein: CASSLARTGNTEAFF. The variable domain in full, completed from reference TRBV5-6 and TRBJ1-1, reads DAGVTQSPTHLIKTRGQQVTLRCSPKSGHDTVSWYQQALGQGPQFIFQYYEEEERQRGNFPDRFSGHQFPNYSSELNVNALLLGDSALYLCASSLARTGNTEAFFGQGTRLTVV.

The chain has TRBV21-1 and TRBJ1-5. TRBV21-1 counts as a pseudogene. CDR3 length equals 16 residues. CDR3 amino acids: CASSIWKPYSNQPQHF. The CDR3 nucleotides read TGTGCCAGCAGCATCTGGAAGCCATATAGCAATCAGCCCCAGCATTTT.

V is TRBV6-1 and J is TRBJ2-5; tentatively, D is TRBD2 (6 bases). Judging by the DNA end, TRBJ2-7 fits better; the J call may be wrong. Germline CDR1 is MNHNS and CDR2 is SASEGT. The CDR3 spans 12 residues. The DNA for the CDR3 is TGTGCCAGCAGGCGGGACCTCCTCGAGCAGTACTTC. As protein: CASRRDLLEQYF.

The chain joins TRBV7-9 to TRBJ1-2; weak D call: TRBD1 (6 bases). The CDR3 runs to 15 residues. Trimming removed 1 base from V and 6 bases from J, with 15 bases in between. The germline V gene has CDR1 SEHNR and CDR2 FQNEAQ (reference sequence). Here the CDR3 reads CASSLVVGAIDGYTF. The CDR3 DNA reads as TGTGCCAGCAGCTTAGTTGTGGGGGCAATAGATGGCTACACCTTC.

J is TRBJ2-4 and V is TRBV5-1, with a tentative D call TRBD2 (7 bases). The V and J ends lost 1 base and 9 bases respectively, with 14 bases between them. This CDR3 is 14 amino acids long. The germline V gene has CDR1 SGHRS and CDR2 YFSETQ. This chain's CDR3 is CASSLPGGASIQYF. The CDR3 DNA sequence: TGCGCCAGCAGCTTGCCGGGGGGCGCAAGCATTCAGTACTTC. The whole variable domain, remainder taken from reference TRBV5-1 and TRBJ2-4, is KAGVTQTPRYLIKTRGQQVTLSCSPISGHRSVSWYQQTPGQGLQFLFEYFSETQRNKGNFPGRFSGRQFSNSRSEMNVSTLELGDSALYLCASSLPGGASIQYFGAGTRLSVL.

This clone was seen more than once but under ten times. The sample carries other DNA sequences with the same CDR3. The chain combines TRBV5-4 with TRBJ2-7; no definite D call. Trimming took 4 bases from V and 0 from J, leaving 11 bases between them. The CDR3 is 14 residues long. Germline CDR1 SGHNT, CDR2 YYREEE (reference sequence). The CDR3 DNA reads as TGTGCCAGCAGCAAAGATTCAGGCTCCTACGAGCAGTACTTC. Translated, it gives CASSKDSGSYEQYF.

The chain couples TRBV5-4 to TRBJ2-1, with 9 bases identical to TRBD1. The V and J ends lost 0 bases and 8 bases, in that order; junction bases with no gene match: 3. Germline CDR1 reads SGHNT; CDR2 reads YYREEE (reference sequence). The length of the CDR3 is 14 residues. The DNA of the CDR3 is TGTGCCAGCAGCTTGGACAGGGGGCTGGATGAGCAGTTCTTC. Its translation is CASSLDRGLDEQFF.

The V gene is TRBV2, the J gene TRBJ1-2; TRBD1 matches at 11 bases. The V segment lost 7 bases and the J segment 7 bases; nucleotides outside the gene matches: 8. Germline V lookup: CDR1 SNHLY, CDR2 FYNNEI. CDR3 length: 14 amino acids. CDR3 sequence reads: CASTWTGGGSGYTF. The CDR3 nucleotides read TGTGCCAGCACCTGGACAGGGGGCGGGTCTGGCTACACCTTC.

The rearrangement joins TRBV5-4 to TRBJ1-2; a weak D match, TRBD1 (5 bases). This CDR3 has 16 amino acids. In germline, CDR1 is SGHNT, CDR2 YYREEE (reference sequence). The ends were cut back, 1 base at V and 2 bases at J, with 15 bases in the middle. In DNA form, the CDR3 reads TGTGCCAGCAGCTTGCCTGGGCAGGGAGCCAACTATGGCTACACCTTC. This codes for CASSLPGQGANYGYTF.

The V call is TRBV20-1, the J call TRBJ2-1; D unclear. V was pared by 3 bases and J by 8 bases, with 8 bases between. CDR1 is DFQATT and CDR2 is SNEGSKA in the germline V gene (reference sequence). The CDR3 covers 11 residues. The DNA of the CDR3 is TGCAGTGCTAGGATTGAGGATGAGCAGTTCTTC. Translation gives CSARIEDEQFF.

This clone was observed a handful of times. This CDR3 reads CASSLGGDPGANVLTF. CDR3 coding DNA: TGTGCCAGCAGCTTAGGAGGGGACCCTGGGGCCAACGTCCTGACTTTC. V usage is TRBV7-6 and J usage is TRBJ2-6, with D perhaps given as TRBD1 or TRBD2 (5 bases each). Trimming cost V 1 base and J 2 bases, with 9 bases left between them. From germline, CDR1 is SGHVS and CDR2 FNYEAQ. The length of the CDR3 is 16 residues.

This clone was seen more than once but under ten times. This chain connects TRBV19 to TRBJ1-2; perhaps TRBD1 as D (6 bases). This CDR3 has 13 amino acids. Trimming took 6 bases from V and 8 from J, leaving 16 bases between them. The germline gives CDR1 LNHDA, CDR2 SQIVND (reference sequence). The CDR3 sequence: CASSRLRTDGYTF. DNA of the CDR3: TGTGCCAGTAGCCGTTTAAGGACAGACGGCTACACCTTC.